Presented here are 18 T cell receptor beta chains from one specimen sequenced in a study of cytomegalovirus exposure and HLA in healthy donors. Researchers ran the PCR with 60 Vbeta and 13 Jbeta primers. Here immunoSEQ multiplex PCR was the method, and the copy in TCRdb shows in-frame clones only, minus some. The sample records 100,000 to 150,000 clones, around 78% being singletons. The sequenced sample was PBMCs. All receptors derive from a man aged 35 to 55 in good health and CMV-seronegative.

The chain recombines TRBV11-2 with TRBJ2-7; D call uncertain. Trimming removed 2 bases from V and 7 bases from J, with 9 bases in between. Germline V lookup: CDR1 SGHAT, CDR2 FQNNGV. This CDR3 has 12 amino acids. The CDR3 coding sequence is TGTGCCAGCAGCTTACTTCGGGTTGAGCAGTACTTC. Amino acid sequence: CASSLLRVEQYF. Together with reference TRBV11-2 and TRBJ2-7, the CDR3 gives the full variable domain: EAGVAQSPRYKIIEKRQSVAFWCNPISGHATLYWYQQILGQGPKLLIQFQNNGVVDDSQLPKDRFSAERLKGVDSTLKIQPAKLEDSAVYLCASSLLRVEQYFGPGTRLTVT.

Here the CDR3 reads CASSGGTEAFF. CDR3 coding DNA: TGTGCCAGCAGCGGGGGGACTGAAGCTTTCTTT. V gene TRBV28 combines with J gene TRBJ1-1, with D maybe TRBD1 (5 bases). The germline V and J ends were trimmed by 6 bases and 5 bases, with 7 bases remaining between them. The CDR3 totals 11 residues. In germline, CDR1 is MDHEN, CDR2 SYDVKM.

V and J are TRBV5-4 and TRBJ2-1, with D possibly matching TRBD2 (7 bases). Germline V CDR1 and CDR2: SGHNT, YYREEE (reference sequence). Trimming removed 4 bases at V and 8 bases at J, with 19 bases between. The CDR3 length is 15 residues. CDR3 loop: CASSRGGREVDEQFF. The DNA of the CDR3 is TGTGCCAGCAGCAGGGGGGGCAGGGAGGTCGATGAGCAGTTCTTC.

The rearrangement joins TRBV5-1 to TRBJ2-1, with TRBD2 identical over 11 bases. CDR3 size: 15 residues. The V segment lost 1 base and the J segment 4 bases; nucleotides outside the gene matches: 1. Per germline, CDR1 SGHRS and CDR2 YFSETQ. The CDR3 spells CASSLTSGGYNEQFF. The DNA for the CDR3 is TGCGCCAGCAGCTTGACTAGCGGGGGTTACAATGAGCAGTTCTTC. Combining the CDR3 with reference TRBV5-1 and TRBJ2-1 gives the whole variable domain KAGVTQTPRYLIKTRGQQVTLSCSPISGHRSVSWYQQTPGQGLQFLFEYFSETQRNKGNFPGRFSGRQFSNSRSEMNVSTLELGDSALYLCASSLTSGGYNEQFFGPGTRLTVL.

The rearrangement links TRBV28 to TRBJ1-2, with D unresolved. This CDR3 region has 17 residues. V was cut by 1 base and J by 0 bases, with 15 bases left in between. Germline loops: CDR1 MDHEN, CDR2 SYDVKM. For the CDR3, the DNA is TGTGCCAGCAGTTTATCCGTGGCCAGACTCTCTAACTATGGCTACACCTTC. Amino acid sequence: CASSLSVARLSNYGYTF.

The gene calls are TRBV7-6 and TRBJ2-1; D perhaps matches TRBD2 (6 bases). CDR3 length equals 16 residues. The V gene lost 0 bases and the J gene lost 7 bases, with 16 bases spanning the gap. From germline, CDR1 is SGHVS and CDR2 FNYEAQ. The CDR3 sequence is CASSLALITGVNEQFF. For the CDR3, the DNA is TGTGCCAGCAGCTTAGCCCTAATAACGGGGGTAAATGAGCAGTTCTTC.

This clone was picked up a small number of times. The J gene is TRBJ1-4, the V gene TRBV21-1; the D call in the table, TRBD1, was not verified against the DNA. TRBV21-1 constitutes a pseudogene. The CDR3 is 15 residues long. The CDR3 bases are TGTGCCAGCAGCGCAGCCGGGACAGGGTATAAAAAACTGTTTTTT. Protein product: CASSAAGTGYKKLFF.

The chain joins TRBV4-2 to TRBJ2-7; tentative D call: TRBD1 (6 bases). CDR1 and CDR2 (germline): LGHNA, YNFKEQ. V dropped 1 base and J dropped 5 bases, with 12 bases sitting between them. This CDR3 has 14 amino acids. Here the CDR3 reads CASSQGRRGDEQYF. Written as DNA, the CDR3 is TGTGCCAGCAGCCAAGGTCGCAGGGGCGACGAGCAGTACTTC.

The chain links TRBV7-9 to TRBJ1-2, with D tentatively TRBD1 (5 bases). V was pared by 4 bases and J by 2 bases, with 20 bases between. The germline gives CDR1 SEHNR, CDR2 FQNEAQ (reference sequence). The CDR3 contains 17 residues. The CDR3 sequence is CASSYTRGAFSNYGYTF. Here the CDR3 DNA reads TGTGCCAGCAGCTACACTCGTGGGGCTTTTTCGAACTATGGCTACACCTTC.

For this clone: One junction end does not reproduce the germline sequence, and a read error may be involved. The chain uses TRBV5-8 and TRBJ2-4; 11 bases line up with TRBD2. Per the germline V gene, CDR1 is SGHTS and CDR2 is YDEGEE. This CDR3 has 15 amino acids. The chain's CDR3 is CASNLAGGAKNSQYF. The CDR3 DNA sequence: TGTGCCAGCAATCTAGCGGGGGGAGCCAAAAACAGTCAGTACTTC.

The V and J genes are TRBV18 and TRBJ2-5, with D perhaps matching TRBD1 (6 bases). The CDR3 is 13 residues long. V gave up 2 bases and J gave up 2 bases, with 6 bases separating them. The germline V gene encodes CDR1 KGHSH and CDR2 LQKENI. This CDR3 reads CASSPGQQETQYF. The CDR3, as DNA: TGTGCCAGCTCACCAGGACAGCAAGAGACCCAGTACTTC. Supplemented by reference TRBV18 and TRBJ2-5, the full variable domain reads NAGVMQNPRHLVRRRGQEARLRCSPMKGHSHVYWYRQLPEEGLKFMVYLQKENIIDESGMPKERFSAEFPKEGPSILRIQQVVRGDSAAYFCASSPGQQETQYFGPGTRLLVL.

This clone was seen once. The chain combines TRBV19 with TRBJ2-7; weak D call: TRBD2 (6 bases). Germline loops: CDR1 LNHDA, CDR2 SQIVND (reference sequence). Trimming cost V 6 bases and J 0 bases, with 12 bases left between them. The CDR3 extends over 14 amino acids. The CDR3 nucleotides read TGTGCCAGTAGCTACGGGGGAATCTCCTACGAGCAGTACTTC. Amino acid sequence: CASSYGGISYEQYF.

This clone occurred once. The chain recombines TRBV28 with TRBJ2-1; 8 positions match TRBD2. V was pared by 8 bases and J by 1 base, with 4 bases of the junction left unmatched. Germline V gene sequence: CDR1 MDHEN, CDR2 SYDVKM. The CDR3 has 14 residues. This chain's CDR3 is CASALAGSYNEQFF. CDR3 DNA sequence: TGTGCCAGCGCCTTAGCGGGGTCCTACAATGAGCAGTTCTTC.

The chain links TRBV5-4 to TRBJ2-1; weak D call: TRBD2 (7 bases). CDR1 and CDR2 from the germline V gene are SGHNT and YYREEE (reference sequence). V was trimmed by 1 base and J by 7 bases, leaving 18 bases between them. CDR3 length: 16 amino acids. CDR3 protein: CASSLMVGGGVNEQFF. Here the CDR3 DNA reads TGTGCCAGCAGCTTGATGGTAGGGGGGGGTGTGAATGAGCAGTTCTTC.

The chain couples TRBV7-3 to TRBJ2-7; TRBD1 matches at 12 bases. The length of the CDR3 is 21 residues. Germline V gene data show CDR1 as SGHTA and CDR2 as FQGTGA. Losses at the gene ends were 5 bases for V and 2 bases for J; bases not matched to a gene: 22. CDR3 in amino acids: CASSPSPRDRGQILHTYEQYF. The CDR3 coding sequence is TGTGCCAGCAGCCCCTCCCCCCGGGACAGGGGGCAGATCCTCCATACCTACGAGCAGTACTTC. The full variable domain, with the rest looked up from reference TRBV7-3 and TRBJ2-7, is GAGVSQTPSNKVTEKGKYVELRCDPISGHTALYWYRQSLGQGPEFLIYFQGTGAADDSGLPNDRFFAVRPEGSVSTLKIQRTERGDSAVYLCASSPSPRDRGQILHTYEQYFGPGTRLTVT.

In this sample, this clone turned up a few times. The V gene is TRBV7-2, the J gene TRBJ2-5; perhaps TRBD1 as D (6 bases). Trimming shortened V by 6 bases and J by 4 bases, and 12 bases separated the two germline ends. Germline assignment: CDR1 SGHTA and CDR2 FQGNSA. This CDR3 has 13 amino acids. CDR3 in DNA: TGTGCCAGCAGTCGACAGGCCGGAGAGACCCAGTACTTC. This encodes CASSRQAGETQYF. The full variable domain, with the rest looked up from reference TRBV7-2 and TRBJ2-5, is GAGVSQSPSNKVTEKGKDVELRCDPISGHTALYWYRQSLGQGLEFLIYFQGNSAPDKSGLPSDRFSAERTGGSVSTLTIQRTQQEDSAVYLCASSRQAGETQYFGPGTRLLVL.

This chain uses TRBV7-2 with TRBJ2-5, with TRBD2 matching over 11 bases. The CDR3 extends over 16 amino acids. V trimming: 3 bases; J trimming: 1 base; junction bases outside the gene matches: 4. CDR1 is SGHTA and CDR2 is FQGNSA in the germline V gene. The CDR3 region is CASSFASGGSQETQYF. The DNA for the CDR3 is TGTGCCAGCAGCTTTGCTAGCGGGGGGTCCCAAGAGACCCAGTACTTC.

The V and J genes are TRBV4-1 and TRBJ1-5, with a tentative D call TRBD1 (5 bases). The CDR3 runs to 16 residues. Germline V gene data show CDR1 as MGHRA and CDR2 as YSYEKL. V was shortened by 0 bases and J by 5 bases, with 14 bases between the two germline ends. CDR3 coding DNA: TGCGCCAGCAGCCAAGACGGGCAGGGTCTATATCAGCCCCAGCATTTT. This encodes CASSQDGQGLYQPQHF.